This TCR beta chain was sequenced during a study of glioma-infiltrating T cells after dendritic cell vaccination. General observations from the study: Higher pretreatment TIL content predicted longer progression-free time and survival. Higher TCR clonality did not directly relate to longer survival.

Germline CDR1 ENHRY, CDR2 SYGVKD. The CDR3 length is 16 residues. Between the trimmed V and J ends, which lost 2 bases and 1 base, there was a span of 12 bases. Method: immunoSEQ multiplex PCR; TCRdb's copy keeps in-frame clones and lacks some. Of fewer than 85,000 clones detected, about nine tenths appear once; the ten largest clones hold approximately 2.4%. As to this clone: Its antigen is unknown.

As for time point: after dendritic cell vaccination, including at tumor progression/relapse. Selection required adequate fresh-frozen tumor tissue plus more than two years' survival data. The sample was blood, taken after dendritic cell vaccination. The chain combines TRBV10-3 with TRBJ1-5; D is perhaps TRBD1 (5 bases). The sequence was collected from a human donor with glioblastoma. CDR3 amino acids: CAISEQGGYSNQPQHF. CDR3 DNA: TGTGCCATCAGTGAGCAGGGTGGGTACAGCAATCAGCCCCAGCATTTT.